A single sample is the source of the 28 T cell receptor beta chains below, sequenced in a study of blood T cell repertoires in COVID-19. Repertoires were generated with immunoSEQ multiplex PCR, while TCRdb's copy carries only in-frame clones and drops some. The repertoire holds about 29,000 clones, with more than 60% as singletons. Sequenced sample: peripheral blood. These receptors were collected from an older woman with active or convalescent COVID-19.

The chain employs TRBV28 and TRBJ2-2; no clear D gene. The CDR3 extends over 14 amino acids. V was clipped by 2 bases and J by 6 bases, with 10 bases between them. CDR1 and CDR2 (germline): MDHEN, SYDVKM. The CDR3 here is CASSLMVRAGELFF. For the CDR3, the DNA is TGTGCCAGCAGTTTAATGGTCCGGGCCGGGGAGCTGTTTTTT.

This rearrangement joins TRBV5-1 to TRBJ1-2, with 7 bases fitting TRBD1. In germline, CDR1 is SGHRS, CDR2 YFSETQ. This CDR3 is built from 14 residues. V shed 4 bases, J shed 0 bases, and the junction held 3 bases outside the gene matches. DNA for the CDR3: TGCGCCAGCAGCCCGGGACAGCCTAACTATGGCTACACCTTC. As protein: CASSPGQPNYGYTF.

Within the sample, this clone is medium-sized. The rearrangement uses TRBV11-2 and TRBJ2-1, with D unresolved. V lost 4 bases to trimming and J lost 4 bases, with 17 bases between them. The CDR3 is 16 residues long. Germline-derived CDR1 and CDR2 are SGHAT and FQNNGV. For the CDR3, the DNA is TGTGCCAGCAGCTCTCCCCCCTCCGTACTTTACAATGAGCAGTTCTTC. This gives the protein CASSSPPSVLYNEQFF.

The chain recombines TRBV7-2 with TRBJ2-7, with a tentative D call TRBD2 (7 bases). With 5 bases removed from V and 2 bases from J, the gap between germline ends came to 16 bases. The CDR3 runs to 15 residues. From germline, CDR1 is SGHTA and CDR2 FQGNSA. CDR3 nucleotide sequence: TGTGCCAGCAGCGCAGGGGAGGGGCCGACCTACGAGCAGTACTTC. This gives the protein CASSAGEGPTYEQYF. Full variable domain (missing parts from reference TRBV7-2 and TRBJ2-7): GAGVSQSPSNKVTEKGKDVELRCDPISGHTALYWYRQSLGQGLEFLIYFQGNSAPDKSGLPSDRFSAERTGGSVSTLTIQRTQQEDSAVYLCASSAGEGPTYEQYFGPGTRLTVT.

In this sample, this clone turned up once. This rearrangement joins TRBV19 to TRBJ2-7; TRBD1 is a possible D gene (5 bases). There are 13 residues in the CDR3. CDR1 is LNHDA and CDR2 is SQIVND in the germline V gene (reference sequence). With 3 bases removed from V and 6 bases from J, the gap between germline ends came to 12 bases. CDR3 sequence reads: CASSMGPTSEQYF. The DNA for the CDR3 is TGTGCCAGTAGTATGGGGCCGACGAGCGAGCAGTACTTC. Complete variable domain (other parts from reference TRBV19 and TRBJ2-7): DGGITQSPKYLFRKEGQNVTLSCEQNLNHDAMYWYRQDPGQGLRLIYYSQIVNDFQKGDIAEGYSVSREKKESFPLTVTSAQKNPTAFYLCASSMGPTSEQYFGPGTRLTVT.

This chain connects TRBV11-2 to TRBJ2-2, with TRBD1 matching 8 bases. CDR1 SGHAT and CDR2 FQNNGV come from the germline V gene. With V trimmed by 1 base and J by 3 bases, 1 base remained unmatched. This CDR3 is 15 amino acids long. The CDR3 loop is CASSLGTGYTGELFF. The CDR3, as DNA: TGTGCCAGCAGCTTAGGGACAGGGTACACCGGGGAGCTGTTTTTT. Full variable domain (remainder filled in from reference TRBV11-2 and TRBJ2-2): EAGVAQSPRYKIIEKRQSVAFWCNPISGHATLYWYQQILGQGPKLLIQFQNNGVVDDSQLPKDRFSAERLKGVDSTLKIQPAKLEDSAVYLCASSLGTGYTGELFFGEGSRLTVL.

The chain joins TRBV10-3 to TRBJ2-5; D is possibly TRBD2 (5 bases). Germline values: CDR1 ENHRY, CDR2 SYGVKD. There are 16 residues in the CDR3. V dropped 2 bases and J dropped 4 bases, with 17 bases sitting between them. CDR3 region: CAISERGIFDRETQYF. The CDR3 coding sequence is TGTGCCATCAGTGAGCGGGGTATTTTTGACCGAGAGACCCAGTACTTC.

V is TRBV28 and J is TRBJ1-5, with D unresolved. Trimming removed 6 bases from V and 5 bases from J, with 14 bases in between. Germline CDR1 MDHEN, CDR2 SYDVKM. This CDR3 comprises 14 residues. CDR3 in amino acids: CASSSAGGYQPQHF. The DNA of the CDR3 is TGTGCCAGCAGCTCAGCTGGAGGCTATCAGCCCCAGCATTTT.

This clone has only one observation. The chain recombines TRBV19 with TRBJ2-3; 13 bases map to TRBD2. V gave up 7 bases and J gave up 1 base; unmatched junction bases: 8. The CDR3 consists of 17 residues. Germline CDR1 is LNHDA and CDR2 is SQIVND (reference sequence). The CDR3: CASKTSGGTTGTDTQYF. The CDR3 bases are TGTGCCAGTAAGACTAGCGGGGGGACTACGGGCACAGATACGCAGTATTTT.

The V and J genes are TRBV7-8 and TRBJ2-2; D gene unclear. Germline CDR1 is SGHVS and CDR2 is FQNEAQ. This CDR3 has 11 residues. The CDR3 is CGVTNTGELFF. The CDR3 DNA follows: TGTGGCGTTACGAACACCGGGGAGCTGTTTTTT.

The chain uses TRBV9 and TRBJ1-1; TRBD1 matches 9 bases. The CDR3 totals 17 residues. Germline V CDR1 and CDR2: SGDLS, YYNGEE. The V segment lost 4 bases and the J segment 2 bases; nucleotides outside the gene matches: 12. CDR3 protein: CASSRGDRAHLNTEAFF. The CDR3 region has the DNA TGTGCCAGCAGCCGGGGGGACAGGGCCCACCTCAACACTGAAGCTTTCTTT.

The gene calls are TRBV6-2 or TRBV6-3 and TRBJ1-2; D perhaps matches TRBD1 (6 bases). The CDR3 runs to 14 residues. The germline CDR1 and CDR2 sequences are MNHEY and SVGEGT. V lost 4 bases, J lost 3 bases, and 12 bases lay in between. CDR3 nucleotides: TGTGCCAGCAGTTCACAGGGTCTTTACTATGGCTACACCTTC. Residues: CASSSQGLYYGYTF.

The chain links TRBV30 to TRBJ1-6; TRBD1 matches 7 bases. The CDR3 sequence is 15 residues long. V lost 5 bases and J lost 6; bases outside the gene matches: 10. Germline loops: CDR1 GTSNPN, CDR2 SVGIG (reference sequence). CDR3 loop: CAWEHRAGGNSPLHF. The CDR3, as DNA: TGTGCCTGGGAACATCGGGCAGGGGGTAATTCACCCCTCCACTTT.

The chain carries TRBV29-1 and TRBJ2-7; perhaps TRBD1 as D (5 bases). Trimming removed 5 bases at V and 2 bases at J, with 10 bases between. From germline, CDR1 is SQVTM and CDR2 ANQGSEA. CDR3 size: 12 residues. The CDR3, as DNA: TGCAGCGTTTCAGGGTATACCTACGAGCAGTACTTC. This translates into CSVSGYTYEQYF.

V gene TRBV29-1 combines with J gene TRBJ1-5, with 12 positions matching TRBD1. The V and J ends lost 4 bases and 7 bases, in that order; junction bases with no gene match: 5. Per germline, CDR1 SQVTM and CDR2 ANQGSEA. This CDR3 has 14 residues. CDR3 in amino acids: CSVGDRGPGQPQHF. In DNA form, the CDR3 reads TGCAGCGTTGGGGACAGGGGGCCGGGGCAGCCCCAGCATTTT. Variable domain in full (rest from reference TRBV29-1 and TRBJ1-5): SAVISQKPSRDICQRGTSLTIQCQVDSQVTMMFWYRQQPGQSLTLIATANQGSEATYESGFVIDKFPISRPNLTFSTLTVSNMSPEDSSIYLCSVGDRGPGQPQHFGDGTRLSIL.

V is TRBV6-4 and J is TRBJ2-7, with 8 bases that match TRBD2. Per the germline V gene, CDR1 is MRHNA and CDR2 is SNTAGT. The V gene end was trimmed by 6 bases and the J gene end by 5 bases; junction bases not matched to a gene: 15. This CDR3 has 16 residues. The CDR3: CASRCPGAGDPDEQYF. CDR3 bases: TGTGCCAGCAGGTGCCCGGGAGCGGGAGATCCCGACGAGCAGTACTTC.

This clone came up once. This chain joins TRBV2 and TRBJ2-3, with D perhaps matching TRBD2 (6 bases). The germline V gene encodes CDR1 SNHLY and CDR2 FYNNEI. The CDR3 has 19 residues. V shed 7 bases and J shed 0 bases, with 26 bases lying between them. The CDR3 coding sequence is TGTGCCAGCACCCTAGGGGCGGCGGGGCGACTAGGTAGCACAGATACGCAGTATTTT. It yields the protein CASTLGAAGRLGSTDTQYF.

This clone turned up a few times. The CDR3 sequence: CASSLDGTGVVYGKLFF. In DNA form, the CDR3 reads TGCGCCAGCAGCTTGGACGGTACAGGGGTTGTGTATGGAAAACTGTTTTTT. The rearrangement uses TRBV5-1 and TRBJ1-4; 7 bases are a match to TRBD1. V shed 0 bases, J shed 10 bases, and the junction held 15 bases outside the gene matches. CDR3 length equals 17 residues. The germline V gene encodes CDR1 SGHRS and CDR2 YFSETQ.

This clone came up a few times. The rearrangement links TRBV5-8 to TRBJ1-5, with D possibly being TRBD1 (5 bases). CDR1 is SGHTS, CDR2 YDEGEE, per germline. V lost 5 bases and J lost 0, with 12 bases in between. The CDR3 contains 15 residues. The CDR3 protein is CASRFETASNQPQHF. As DNA, the CDR3 is TGTGCCAGCAGATTTGAGACAGCTAGCAATCAGCCCCAGCATTTT.

The V call is TRBV5-4, the J call TRBJ2-2, with TRBD1 identical over 8 bases. V lost 7 bases and J lost 0; bases outside the gene matches: 5. Germline V gives CDR1 SGHNT, CDR2 YYREEE (reference sequence). The CDR3 contains 15 residues. In nucleotides, the CDR3 is TGTGCCAGCTTAGACAGGGGCACGAACACCGGGGAGCTGTTTTTT. It codes for CASLDRGTNTGELFF.

The chain joins TRBV19 to TRBJ2-7; TRBD1 is a possible D gene (5 bases). In germline, CDR1 is LNHDA, CDR2 SQIVND (reference sequence). Between the trimmed V and J ends, which lost 5 bases and 6 bases, there was a span of 20 bases. This CDR3 spans 15 amino acids. The CDR3 sequence: CASSSRVGRGFEQYF. The CDR3 DNA is TGTGCCAGTAGTTCCAGGGTCGGCCGAGGATTCGAGCAGTACTTC.

The chain employs TRBV7-3 and TRBJ2-3; 7 nucleotides agree with TRBD2. The CDR3 has 18 amino acids. Germline trimming cut 5 bases from V and 0 bases from J; bases unmatched to any gene: 14. The V gene's germline CDR1 is SGHTA and CDR2 FQGTGA. CDR3 protein: CASSLRPITGGSTDTQYF. CDR3 sequence (DNA): TGTGCCAGCAGCCTAAGGCCAATAACGGGGGGTAGCACAGATACGCAGTATTTT. Full variable domain (rest looked up from reference TRBV7-3 and TRBJ2-3): GAGVSQTPSNKVTEKGKYVELRCDPISGHTALYWYRQSLGQGPEFLIYFQGTGAADDSGLPNDRFFAVRPEGSVSTLKIQRTERGDSAVYLCASSLRPITGGSTDTQYFGPGTRLTVL.

The rearrangement joins TRBV12-3 or TRBV12-4 to TRBJ2-1; 10 nucleotides align to TRBD2. J was trimmed by 8 bases and V by 6 bases; bases with no gene match: 4. This CDR3 comprises 13 residues. The chain's CDR3 is CASRAGGPYEQFF. For the CDR3, the DNA is TGTGCCAGCAGAGCGGGGGGGCCCTATGAGCAGTTCTTC.

The V call is TRBV29-1, the J call TRBJ2-2; TRBD1 agrees at 7 bases. Germline V gene lookup returns CDR1 SQVTM and CDR2 ANQGSEA. The length of the CDR3 is 13 residues. With V trimmed by 7 bases and J by 1 base, 3 bases remained unmatched. This CDR3 is CSGGQQNTGELFF. The CDR3 nucleotides read TGCAGCGGGGGACAGCAGAACACCGGGGAGCTGTTTTTT.

The V gene is TRBV7-2, the J gene TRBJ2-7; perhaps TRBD2 as D (10 bases). The germline CDR1 and CDR2 sequences are SGHTA and FQGNSA. The CDR3 extends over 16 amino acids. V dropped 5 bases and J dropped 3 bases, with 20 bases sitting between them. Here the CDR3 DNA reads TGTGCCAGCAGCCCCACTAGCGGGACAGGGCTCTACGAGCAGTACTTC. Its protein is CASSPTSGTGLYEQYF.

The table lists this clone with a count of one. The chain combines TRBV7-8 with TRBJ1-5; D remains unclear. CDR1 is SGHVS, CDR2 FQNEAQ, per germline. V dropped 1 base and J dropped 3 bases, with 10 bases sitting between them. The CDR3 is made up of 15 amino acids. CDR3 protein: CASSLDNQFNQPQHF. CDR3 nucleotide sequence: TGTGCCAGCAGCTTAGATAACCAGTTCAATCAGCCCCAGCATTTT. The variable domain in full, with the rest retrieved from reference TRBV7-8 and TRBJ1-5, is GAGVSQSPRYKVAKRGQDVALRCDPISGHVSLFWYQQALGQGPEFLTYFQNEAQLDKSGLPSDRFFAERPEGSVSTLKIQRTQQEDSAVYLCASSLDNQFNQPQHFGDGTRLSIL.

The chain is built from TRBV7-8 and TRBJ1-5, with 8 bases lining up with TRBD1. This CDR3 comprises 15 residues. CDR1 is SGHVS, CDR2 FQNEAQ, per germline. The J segment lost 3 bases and the V segment lost 6 bases, leaving 7 bases of the junction unmatched. The CDR3 sequence: CASRQGAFPNQPQHF. The CDR3 DNA sequence: TGTGCCAGCAGGCAGGGGGCCTTTCCCAATCAGCCCCAGCATTTT. The full variable domain, in which reference TRBV7-8 and TRBJ1-5 provide the parts outside the CDR3, is GAGVSQSPRYKVAKRGQDVALRCDPISGHVSLFWYQQALGQGPEFLTYFQNEAQLDKSGLPSDRFFAERPEGSVSTLKIQRTQQEDSAVYLCASRQGAFPNQPQHFGDGTRLSIL.

The chain combines TRBV29-1 with TRBJ2-1; D is uncertain. The CDR3 totals 13 residues. From germline, CDR1 is SQVTM and CDR2 ANQGSEA. Trimming stripped 4 bases from V and 2 bases from J, with 9 bases between. The CDR3 region has the DNA TGCAGCGTTGTTGGGCTTACCTACAATGAGCAGTTCTTC. It encodes CSVVGLTYNEQFF.